This T cell receptor beta chain derives from a study of blood T cell repertoires in COVID-19. Study-wide context: Whether acute or convalescent, the COVID-19 samples came from the United States, Italy and Spain. T cells, B-cell-depleted T cells, or PBMCs supplied cDNA or gDNA.

Source study methods: Using reference gene primer amplification, nucleated cell counts were estimated. The protocol was immunoSEQ multiplex PCR, while the TCRdb copy is restricted to in-frame clones and leaves out a portion. V and J calls and clone size are those listed in that table; D and trimming were worked out from the DNA. This table has some 120,000 clones, about 83% appearing once. Germline lookup yields CDR1 MNHEY and CDR2 SMNVEV (reference sequence). The junction had 8 bases not matched to a gene; V was cut back by 6 bases and J by 4 bases. CDR3 length equals 15 residues. V usage is TRBV27 and J usage is TRBJ2-7, with TRBD1 identical over 11 bases. What was sequenced was peripheral blood. This receptor was taken from a woman in her fifties or sixties with acute or convalescent COVID-19. The CDR3 bases are TGTGCCAGCAGAACCGCGGACAGGGGGCTGTACGAGCAGTACTTC. Translated: CASRTADRGLYEQYF.